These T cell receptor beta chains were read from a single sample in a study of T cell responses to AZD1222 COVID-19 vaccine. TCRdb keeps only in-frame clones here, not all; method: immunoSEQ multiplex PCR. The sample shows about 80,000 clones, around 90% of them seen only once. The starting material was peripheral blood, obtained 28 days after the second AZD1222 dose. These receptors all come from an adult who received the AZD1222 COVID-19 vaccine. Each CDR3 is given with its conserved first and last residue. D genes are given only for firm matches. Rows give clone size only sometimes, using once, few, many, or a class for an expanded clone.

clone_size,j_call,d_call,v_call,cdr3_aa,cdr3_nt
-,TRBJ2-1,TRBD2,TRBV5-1,CASSTSGINNEQFF,TGCGCCAGCAGCACTAGCGGAATCAACAATGAGCAGTTCTTC
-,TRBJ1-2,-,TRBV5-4,CASSLFQGDYGYTF,TGTGCCAGCAGCTTATTCCAGGGTGACTATGGCTACACCTTC
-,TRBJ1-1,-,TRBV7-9,CASSKRETDEAFF,TGTGCCAGCAGCAAAAGAGAAACAGATGAAGCTTTCTTT
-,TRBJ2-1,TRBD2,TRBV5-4,CASTPGGLAGQYNEQFF,TGTGCCAGCACCCCCGGCGGGCTAGCGGGGCAATACAATGAGCAGTTCTTC
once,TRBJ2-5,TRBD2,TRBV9,CASSTGLAAAETQYF,TGTGCCAGCAGCACGGGACTAGCGGCAGCAGAGACCCAGTACTTC
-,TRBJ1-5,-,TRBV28,CASRIPGEQPQHF,TGTGCCAGCAGGATTCCAGGGGAACAGCCCCAGCATTTT
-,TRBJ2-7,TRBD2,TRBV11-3,CASSLDGRGGSYEQYF,TGTGCCAGCAGCTTAGATGGGAGGGGAGGCTCCTACGAGCAGTACTTC
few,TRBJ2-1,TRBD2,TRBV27,CASSTPSGTSGANEQFF,TGTGCCAGCAGCACTCCCTCCGGGACTAGCGGAGCCAATGAGCAGTTCTTC
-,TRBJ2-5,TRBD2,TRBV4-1,CASSPLAGGQETQYF,TGCGCCAGCAGCCCCCTAGCGGGGGGGCAAGAGACCCAGTACTTC
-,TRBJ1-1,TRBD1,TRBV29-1,CSARGGQGLTEAFF,TGCAGCGCCCGTGGCGGACAGGGTCTTACTGAAGCTTTCTTT
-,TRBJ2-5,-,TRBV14,CASSPGLQETQYF,TGTGCCAGCAGCCCGGGACTTCAAGAGACCCAGTACTTC
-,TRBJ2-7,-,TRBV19,CASSMDDAGYEQYF,TGTGCCAGTAGTATGGACGACGCCGGCTACGAGCAGTACTTC
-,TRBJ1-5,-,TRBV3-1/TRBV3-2,CASSHQMSPPQHF,TGTGCCAGCAGCCACCAAATGTCTCCGCCCCAGCATTTT
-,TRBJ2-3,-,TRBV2,CASSELSTDTQYF,TGTGCCAGCAGTGAATTAAGCACAGATACGCAGTATTTT
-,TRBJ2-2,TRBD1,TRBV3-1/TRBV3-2,CASSRTGTGETGELFF,TGTGCCAGCAGCCGCACCGGGACAGGGGAAACCGGGGAGCTGTTTTTT
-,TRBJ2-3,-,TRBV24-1,CATSDWGVDTQYF,TGTGCCACCAGTGATTGGGGAGTGGATACGCAGTATTTT
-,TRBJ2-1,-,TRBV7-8,CASSPRSRVSYNEQFF,TGTGCCAGCAGCCCGAGGAGCAGGGTTTCCTACAATGAGCAGTTCTTC
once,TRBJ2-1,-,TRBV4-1,CASSQAGGGTYNEQFF,TGCGCCAGCAGCCAAGCGGGCGGCGGAACCTACAATGAGCAGTTCTTC